This T cell receptor beta chain was obtained from a study of breast tumors, draining lymph nodes, adjacent tissues. Study observations and caveats: Data fit most tumor T cells coming from lymph node, expanding in tumor. Tumor T cell lymph node origin was a supported hypothesis, not proven. Compared with basal-like, luminal-like tumors shared significantly more repertoire with nontumor tissue. Tumors had less TCR diversity than lymph nodes, more than nontumor tissue.

This clonotype was seen repeatedly, ten times or more. Its antigen is undetermined. One entry per CDR3 protein results from TCRdb running MiXCR on the multiplex PCR reads. The sample lists roughly 86,000 distinct CDR3 sequences, about 20% occurring once. The CDR3 totals 14 residues. V lost 4 bases to trimming and J lost 10 bases, with 17 bases between them. Germline assignment: CDR1 SGHAT and CDR2 FQNNGV. The lymph nodes were axillary draining lymph nodes from breast cancer patients. Sequencing used axillary lymph node tissue. The chain has TRBV11-2 and TRBJ2-1; the D gene is possibly TRBD1 (6 bases). The receptor was isolated from a female donor with breast cancer. Some clones in this sample may be carry-over from other donors' samples. CDR3 sequence (DNA): TGTGCCAGCAGCTCGCAAAGAGGTACAGGGGAGCAGTTCTTC. Amino acids: CASSSQRGTGEQFF.